The source of this T cell receptor (beta chain) is a study of T cells after yellow fever vaccination (dated by TCRdb to about 2019). For context, the study as a whole: The SMART-Seq v4 Ultra Low Input RNA kit was used to prepare libraries from fractions with low cell numbers. To follow T-cell clones before and after both primary and booster YFV17D yellow fever vaccination, bulk TCR alpha and beta repertoires underwent longitudinal sequencing. Two healthy male donors, one aged 18 to 30 and one aged 30 to 40 years, were included in the cohort. Blood was drawn at multiple timepoints before and after primary and secondary immunization, with bulk PBMC replicates and cell subsets isolated. General conclusions and limits of the study: Because abundant contaminating clonotypes from the bulk population could be contained in FACS-sorted repertoires, computational filtering was required. Compared with the primary T-cell response, the secondary T-cell response was faster but weaker, reaching its peak on day 5 rather than on day 15. Because the study included only a couple of donors, the extent to which the findings can be generalized is limited. After the booster, most clones that had expanded after primary vaccination were detected again (around 97% of CD4 and more than 85% of CD8), suggesting broad maintenance of memory. A small fraction of clonotypes showed up in both the CD4 and CD8 compartments, probably as a result of convergent recombination.

CDR1 and CDR2, looked up from the germline V gene, are MNHEY and SVGEGT. Measured from the cysteine to the phenylalanine, the CDR3 is 13 residues long. Only the CDR3 DNA stays, 39 bases, in frame from base 1. V is cut by 6 bases and J by 4 bases, and the space between the germline ends is 12 bases. TCR cDNA was made using 5'RACE template switching, a step that added a universal primer site and unique molecular identifiers. Priming for cDNA synthesis came from both the TCR alpha and TCR beta constant segments. Library amplification involved two PCR steps, and the second step added sample barcodes and sequencing adapters. Sequencing of the libraries was done on either Illumina HiSeq 2500 (2x100 bp) or NovaSeq (2x150 bp). Concerning the study's data processing: MIGEC was used to demultiplex reads and collapse the reads into UMI consensus sequences, and MiXCR was used for V(D)J alignment. Using edgeR on replicate PBMC samples, clonotypes were called vaccine-responding if FDR was below 0.01 and the log2 fold change was above 5 up to day 15. CD4 or CD8 identity was assigned to each bulk clonotype according to whether the clonotype was present at higher abundance in the sequenced CD4 repertoire or the sequenced CD8 repertoire. TCRdb ran its own pipeline on the public reads, namely fastp trimming at Q25 and MiXCR clone calling, and kept in-frame beta chains. Every distinct CDR3 protein forms one entry, paired with its most common genes and DNA. Here the V and J calls rest on TCRdb's processing, not on the authors' analysis. Counted in this sample were about 580,000 distinct CDR3 sequences; 17% of them appeared once. The top ten hold roughly a sixth of the sample.

The sample's treatment or condition label, in plain terms: live attenuated yellow fever vaccine strain. At each blood-draw timepoint, two biological replicates of bulk PBMCs were obtained. A standard Ficoll-Paque protocol was used to isolate PBMCs from peripheral blood. RNA was extracted with TriZol from bulk PBMCs, CD4 and CD8 fractions, and dextramer-positive and dextramer-negative fractions. Concerning this clonotype itself: Its target antigen remains unknown. Base quality data are lacking; no much larger clone is found one base away.

The rearranged chain carries TRBV6-2 or TRBV6-3 and TRBJ1-2, with the D gene too uncertain to name. This sequence originates from a man younger than 35 who received the YFV17D yellow fever vaccine. The material was PBMCs, obtained around 5 days after the first yellow fever vaccination. The nucleotides are TGTGCCAGCAGGAACGGCGAAGGCTATGGCTACACCTTC. The translation is CASRNGEGYGYTF.